This entry describes one T cell receptor beta chain. This clone has more than one count but fewer than ten. Its specific antigen is unknown. No much larger clone exists at a distance of one base, and base qualities are not known. This record belongs to a study of graft-versus-host responses after intestinal transplantation (dated by TCRdb to 2020 to 2022). About the study as a whole: The transplants that recipients received were multivisceral, liver-intestinal, or isolated intestinal. All recipients received anti-thymocyte globulin induction followed by maintenance tacrolimus and steroids for around three years. Graft-versus-host and host-versus-graft alloreactive T cell clones were tracked in the graft, circulation and bone marrow after intestinal transplantation using bulk TCR-beta CDR3 sequencing. Alloreactive clones were identified by sequencing pre-transplant mixed lymphocyte reaction products and comparing these products with unstimulated pre-transplant donor and recipient T cells. Of the roughly 25 intestinal transplant recipients enrolled in the cohort, one of whom was a retransplant, a few patients without pretransplant specimens were excluded. A peak of at least 4% donor T cells among recipient peripheral blood mononuclear cells was the definition used for donor T cell macrochimerism. Rather than being sequenced by the commercial service, samples from a few later patients were sequenced in-house on an Illumina MiSeq and processed with MiXCR. Results the study describes overall, beyond this receptor: The relatively low number and heterogeneity of intestinal transplant patients limited the conclusions. GvH clones turned up in recipient bone marrow, with some appearing earlier in ileal mucosa or blood, a pattern consistent with an intestinal mucosal origin. Early after transplant, declines in HvG clones were associated with peak levels of circulating GvH clones. In the allografts of patients with donor T cell macrochimerism, GvH to HvG T cell clonal ratios were high.

Cut back by 0 bases and 0 bases, the V and J ends lie 12 bases apart. There are 17 amino acids in the CDR3, from cysteine to phenylalanine inclusive. The sequence is cut down to CDR3 DNA, 51 bases in frame from base 1. Library preparation was by the immunoSEQ multiplex PCR assay. High-throughput TCR-beta CDR3 sequencing of genomic DNA from most patients was performed by Adaptive Biotechnologies. The study's own analysis went as follows. TCR sequencing data were retrieved from Adaptive's ImmunoSEQ software for about 17 patients, whereas three other patients were processed with MiXCR and VDJtools. Because the origin of CDR3 nucleotide sequences shared between donor and recipient could not be assigned, those sequences were removed. Alloreactive clones required at least 2-fold expansion over unstimulated cells and minimum CFSE-low frequency of 0.002% (template counts) or 0.001% (read counts). Clones were considered mappable if detected in sequenced pre-transplant spleen, lymph node, or MLR CFSE-low populations of the donor or recipient. The cumulative frequency of alloreactive clones was calculated as a percentage of all sequences, weighted by copy number. Drawn from immuneACCESS, this table holds only the in-frame rearrangements with V and J called that TCRdb kept. Clones are partly lost; checked studies trace under half to an unresolved V gene and leave the rest unexplained. The V and J calls and clone size are taken from that table; D and trimming were inferred from the DNA. The sample has tens of thousands of clones on record, 87% of them singletons. Around 17% of the sample goes to the ten largest clones.

Intraepithelial and lamina propria lymphocytes were isolated from graft specimens using dithiothreitol, EDTA incubations and collagenase D digestion. Bulk TCR-beta sequencing was performed on serial intestinal graft biopsy specimens collected as late as 600 days after transplant. The sequence was obtained from a human patient who received an intestinal transplant, so some T cells may come from the graft donor. The sequence joins TRBV6-7 to TRBJ1-5, and perhaps TRBD1 as D gene, on 6 matching bases. TRBV6-7 is reported as an ORF; its role is uncertain. Sequenced material: ileum tissue, taken almost 210 days after intestinal transplant. The CDR3 is CASSYSRTEHSNQPQHF. The DNA sequence is TGTGCCAGCAGTTACTCTCGGACAGAGCATAGCAATCAGCCCCAGCATTTT.